This is a list of T cell receptor beta chains from one sample in a study of technical replicates of blood from a few donors. Only in-frame clones appear in the TCRdb table, and some are missing; sequencing was by immunoSEQ multiplex PCR. Here the sample spans about 9,400 clones, 91% being singletons. Sequencing was done on a sample of PBMCs. The receptors shown here come from a human donor in good health. CDR3s include the opening cysteine and the closing phenylalanine or tryptophan. The order of the fields is J gene, D gene, clone size, V gene, CDR3 protein, CDR3 DNA. D genes are given only for firm matches. Expanded clones get a size class; other rows say once, few or many, or leave the size out.

>TRBJ1-3|.|.|TRBV5-1
CASSLDGFSGNTIYF
TGCGCCAGCAGCCTGGACGGGTTCTCTGGAAACACCATATATTTT
>TRBJ2-5|TRBD2|.|TRBV6-5
CASSWTGTSGQETQYF
TGTGCCAGCAGTTGGACCGGGACTAGCGGCCAAGAGACCCAGTACTTC
>TRBJ2-3|TRBD2|.|TRBV10-1
CASSESLAGSEDTQYF
TGCGCCAGCAGTGAGTCGCTAGCGGGGAGCGAAGATACGCAGTATTTT
>TRBJ2-7|TRBD2|once|TRBV29-1
CSVEDRGAGVPDEQYF
TGCAGCGTTGAAGATCGGGGAGCGGGAGTTCCCGACGAGCAGTACTTC
>TRBJ2-7|TRBD1|.|TRBV6-5
CASSPQGQGTYEQYF
TGTGCCAGCAGCCCCCAAGGACAGGGTACCTACGAGCAGTACTTC
>TRBJ1-1|TRBD1|.|TRBV7-9
CASSRQGMELGTEAFF
TGTGCCAGCAGCCGACAGGGTATGGAGTTGGGCACTGAAGCTTTCTTT
>TRBJ2-1|TRBD2|.|TRBV5-3
CARSFTSGLLYNEQFF
TGTGCCAGAAGCTTCACTAGCGGCCTCCTCTACAATGAGCAGTTCTTC
>TRBJ1-5|.|.|TRBV6-6
CASTQGNQPQHF
TGTGCCAGCACGCAGGGGAACCAGCCCCAGCATTTT
>TRBJ2-3|TRBD2|once|TRBV27
CASGWRGTDTQYF
TGTGCCAGCGGCTGGCGGGGGACAGATACGCAGTATTTT
>TRBJ2-7|.|.|TRBV4-2
CASSQDIGAAVTTYEQYF
TGTGCCAGCAGCCAAGATATAGGTGCAGCGGTTACAACCTACGAGCAGTACTTC
>TRBJ1-4|TRBD1|.|TRBV27
CASSSAYGTGGVVEKLFF
TGTGCCAGCAGTTCCGCATACGGGACAGGGGGCGTTGTGGAAAAACTGTTTTTT
>TRBJ1-2|TRBD1|.|TRBV29-1
CSVRLGTVNYGYTF
TGCAGCGTTAGACTAGGGACAGTGAACTATGGCTACACCTTC
>TRBJ2-7|.|.|TRBV6-6
CASSLVDGEQYF
TGTGCCAGCAGCCTAGTTGATGGGGAGCAGTACTTC
>TRBJ2-7|TRBD2|.|TRBV6-5
CASSYSSGGGPYEQYF
TGTGCCAGCAGTTACTCCTCTGGGGGAGGGCCCTACGAGCAGTACTTC
>TRBJ2-1|TRBD2|.|TRBV9
CASSLSRIPEREDDNEQFF
TGTGCCAGCAGCCTTAGCCGGATCCCCGAGCGGGAGGACGACAATGAGCAGTTCTTC
>TRBJ2-7|.|.|TRBV6-1
CASSESSYEQYF
TGTGCCAGCAGTGAAAGTAGTTACGAGCAGTACTTC
>TRBJ1-4|.|.|TRBV2
CASTVWGRINEKLFF
TGTGCCAGCACGGTTTGGGGGCGCATTAATGAAAAACTGTTTTTT
>TRBJ2-7|TRBD2|.|TRBV30
CAWAGGPFRTKLYEQYF
TGTGCCTGGGCGGGAGGGCCTTTTCGAACGAAACTCTACGAGCAGTACTTC
>TRBJ2-5|TRBD2|once|TRBV5-1
CASSLSSGTGETQYF
TGCGCCAGCAGCTTGAGTAGCGGGACGGGGGAGACCCAGTACTTC
>TRBJ2-7|.|.|TRBV5-1
CASSLNAGISYEQYF
TGCGCCAGCAGCTTGAATGCGGGAATCTCCTACGAGCAGTACTTC
>TRBJ2-7|TRBD2|.|TRBV10-2
CASSDGSSGTYEQYF
TGCGCCAGCAGTGATGGGTCTAGCGGGACCTACGAGCAGTACTTC
>TRBJ1-1|TRBD1|.|TRBV15
CATRPTGSMNTEAFF
TGTGCCACCAGGCCGACAGGGTCAATGAACACTGAAGCTTTCTTT
>TRBJ1-1|TRBD1|.|TRBV18
CASSPPGTGKMDEAFF
TGTGCCAGCTCACCACCCGGGACAGGGAAGATGGATGAAGCTTTCTTT
>TRBJ2-4|TRBD2|.|TRBV6-6
CASSSSGRDKNIQYF
TGTGCCAGCAGCTCTAGCGGGAGGGACAAAAACATTCAGTACTTC
>TRBJ1-3|TRBD1|.|TRBV2
CASSLGGQGGPGNTIYF
TGTGCCAGCAGCCTGGGGGGACAGGGGGGACCTGGAAACACCATATATTTT
>TRBJ2-1|TRBD2|.|TRBV19
CASRAGGASNEQFF
TGTGCCAGTAGAGCGGGAGGTGCTAGCAATGAGCAGTTCTTC
>TRBJ2-2|.|once|TRBV7-9
CATPQRGGSPPGELFF
TGTGCCACCCCTCAGAGGGGGGGTTCCCCACCTGGGGAGCTGTTTTTT
>TRBJ2-2|.|.|TRBV5-1
CASSPGGATQQDGELFF
TGCGCCAGCAGCCCCGGGGGAGCCACTCAACAGGACGGGGAGCTGTTTTTT
>TRBJ2-3|TRBD1|.|TRBV27
CASSSQGAGTDTQYF
TGTGCCAGCAGTTCACAGGGGGCTGGCACAGATACGCAGTATTTT
>TRBJ1-3|.|.|TRBV7-2
CASSPRGGGLSGNTIYF
TGTGCCAGCAGCCCCAGGGGCGGGGGCTTATCTGGAAACACCATATATTTT
>TRBJ1-2|TRBD1|.|TRBV28
CASSTDQGASGYTF
TGTGCCAGCAGTACCGACCAGGGGGCAAGTGGCTACACCTTC
>TRBJ1-5|.|.|TRBV28
CASSIGQGGKQPQHF
TGTGCCAGCAGCATCGGGCAGGGAGGAAAACAGCCCCAGCATTTT
>TRBJ1-5|.|.|TRBV27
CASSPPGMAQHF
TGTGCCAGCAGTCCGCCAGGGATGGCCCAGCATTTT
>TRBJ2-3|TRBD2|.|TRBV7-7
CASSPSGASTDTQYF
TGTGCCAGCAGCCCTAGCGGGGCTAGCACAGATACGCAGTATTTT
>TRBJ2-7|.|.|TRBV29-1
CSVGGQGRTPHEQYF
TGCAGCGTTGGGGGGCAGGGCAGGACCCCCCACGAGCAGTACTTC
>TRBJ2-3|.|.|TRBV27
CASRQTGDTQYF
TGTGCCAGCAGGCAAACAGGAGATACGCAGTATTTT
>TRBJ2-7|TRBD2|.|TRBV6-1
CASSEELAGSYEQYF
TGTGCCAGCAGTGAAGAACTAGCGGGATCCTACGAGCAGTACTTC
>TRBJ1-5|TRBD1|.|TRBV30
CAWTRGPGQPQHF
TGTGCCTGGACCAGGGGGCCAGGACAGCCCCAGCATTTT
>TRBJ1-4|.|few|TRBV4-1
CASSQERGGKLFF
TGCGCCAGCAGCCAAGAAAGGGGCGGAAAACTGTTTTTT
>TRBJ2-1|TRBD1|.|TRBV11-2
CASSAGTASYNEQFF
TGTGCCAGCAGCGCCGGGACAGCCTCCTACAATGAGCAGTTCTTC
>TRBJ1-1|.|.|TRBV6-5
CASSYSRRGGEAFF
TGTGCCAGCAGTTACTCCAGAAGGGGGGGTGAGGCTTTCTTT
>TRBJ1-5|.|.|TRBV7-6
CASSLSSGSGGQPQHF
TGTGCCAGCAGCTTATCTAGCGGCAGTGGGGGTCAGCCCCAGCATTTT
>TRBJ2-2|.|.|TRBV29-1
CSGWGGASGTGELFF
TGCAGCGGCTGGGGGGGGGCCTCGGGCACCGGGGAGCTGTTTTTT
>TRBJ2-1|TRBD2|.|TRBV5-4
CASSSRGGLAGNYNEQFF
TGTGCCAGCAGCTCTCGAGGAGGACTAGCGGGAAATTACAATGAGCAGTTCTTC